This passage covers 19 T cell receptor beta chains from one sample sequenced in a study of PD-1 blockade in mismatch repair-deficient tumors. Measured with immunoSEQ multiplex PCR; TCRdb has only the in-frame clones, and not every one. The sample lists some 25,000 clones, about 81% occurring once. This material consisted of PBMCs, taken before pembrolizumab treatment. These receptors all come from an adult with mismatch repair-deficient cancer.

The CDR3, as DNA: TGTGCCAGCAGCGTATTAGGGGGTCAAGAGACCCAGTACTTC. This sequence encodes CASSVLGGQETQYF. The gene calls are TRBV9 and TRBJ2-5, with a weak D call TRBD1 (6 bases). The germline V gene encodes CDR1 SGDLS and CDR2 YYNGEE. The CDR3 consists of 14 residues. V gave up 1 base and J gave up 2 bases, with 9 bases separating them.

The rearrangement joins TRBV30 to TRBJ2-4; 7 positions match TRBD1. CDR1 is GTSNPN and CDR2 is SVGIG in the germline V gene (reference sequence). This CDR3 comprises 11 residues. V lost 5 bases and J lost 7; bases outside the gene matches: 2. DNA of the CDR3: TGTGCCTGGTCGACAGGGAACATTCAGTACTTC. It is translated as CAWSTGNIQYF.

The J gene is TRBJ2-7, the V gene TRBV6-5; 8 bases are shared with TRBD2. CDR1 and CDR2 (germline): MNHEY, SVGAGI. V shed 5 bases, J shed 4 bases, and the junction held 7 bases outside the gene matches. CDR3 size: 14 residues. DNA of the CDR3: TGTGCCAGCAGTAGGACGGGAGGGCCATACGAGCAGTACTTC. This encodes CASSRTGGPYEQYF.

The chain links TRBV18 to TRBJ1-2, with D unresolved. Trimming took 0 bases from V and 1 from J, leaving 6 bases between them. The germline V gene has CDR1 KGHSH and CDR2 LQKENI. The CDR3 is made up of 14 amino acids. The CDR3 here is CASSPPGSNYGYTF. The CDR3 nucleotides are TGTGCCAGCTCACCACCGGGCAGTAACTATGGCTACACCTTC.

The V call is TRBV4-2, the J call TRBJ1-2; possibly TRBD1 for D (5 bases). Trimming removed 3 bases at V and 8 bases at J, with 13 bases between. Germline lookup yields CDR1 LGHNA and CDR2 YNFKEQ. This CDR3 is built from 13 residues. CDR3 residues: CASSQVGPGGYTF. The CDR3, as DNA: TGTGCCAGCAGCCAGGTGGGGCCAGGGGGCTACACCTTC.

The genes are TRBV4-1 and TRBJ1-2; TRBD1 aligns across 8 bases. Germline CDR1 reads MGHRA; CDR2 reads YSYEKL. This CDR3 spans 14 amino acids. The ends lost 5 bases at V and 2 bases at J; junction bases unmatched: 4. The DNA of the CDR3 is TGCGCCAGCAGCACCCCAGGGGGCAACTATGGCTACACCTTC. This encodes CASSTPGGNYGYTF.

This sequence joins TRBV5-1 and TRBJ2-5, with TRBD1 matching 7 bases. The CDR3 loop spans 15 amino acids. Per germline, CDR1 SGHRS and CDR2 YFSETQ. The ends lost 1 base at V and 2 bases at J; junction bases unmatched: 5. DNA for the CDR3: TGCGCCAGCAGCTTGTGGGGACAGCCACAAGAGACCCAGTACTTC. Amino acids: CASSLWGQPQETQYF.

V gene TRBV28 combines with J gene TRBJ2-1, with 8 positions matching TRBD2. J was trimmed by 6 bases and V by 0 bases; bases with no gene match: 4. This CDR3 contains 15 residues. In germline, CDR1 is MDHEN, CDR2 SYDVKM. The CDR3 region has the DNA TGTGCCAGCAGTTTATGGGCGGGAGGATTCAATGAGCAGTTCTTC. Translation: CASSLWAGGFNEQFF.

This clone was counted a few times. The chain carries TRBV5-4 and TRBJ2-7, with 8 bases identical to TRBD2. The CDR3 length is 15 residues. Germline V gives CDR1 SGHNT, CDR2 YYREEE (reference sequence). Germline trimming cut 5 bases from V and 5 bases from J; bases unmatched to any gene: 12. The CDR3, as DNA: TGTGCCAGCAGATCAGAGAGCGGGAGTAGTCACGAGCAGTACTTC. This sequence encodes CASRSESGSSHEQYF.

The chain is built from TRBV28 and TRBJ2-2, with a tentative D call TRBD1 (5 bases). Looked up from germline, CDR1 is MDHEN and CDR2 is SYDVKM. V gave up 5 bases and J gave up 6 bases, with 16 bases separating them. The CDR3 is 15 amino acids. CDR3 in DNA: TGTGCCAGCAGTCCAGGGTCGATATCGGCCGGGGAGCTGTTTTTT. Translation: CASSPGSISAGELFF.

This chain uses TRBV2 with TRBJ1-1, with D perhaps TRBD1 (5 bases). This CDR3 comprises 15 residues. Germline CDR1 SNHLY, CDR2 FYNNEI. The ends were cut back, 2 bases at V and 7 bases at J, with 17 bases in the middle. CDR3: CASSEFGQGNGEAFF. CDR3 sequence (DNA): TGTGCCAGCAGTGAATTCGGCCAGGGAAATGGTGAAGCTTTCTTT.

This chain links TRBV7-3 with TRBJ2-1; 10 nucleotides align to TRBD2. There are 15 residues in the CDR3. J was trimmed by 5 bases and V by 6 bases; bases with no gene match: 7. The germline CDR1 and CDR2 sequences are SGHTA and FQGTGA. The chain's CDR3 is CASSPSGTSDNEQFF. CDR3 nucleotide sequence: TGTGCCAGCAGTCCTTCCGGGACTAGCGACAATGAGCAGTTCTTC.

The chain employs TRBV30 and TRBJ2-3; maybe TRBD2 (5 bases). The CDR3 spans 16 residues. Trimming pared 4 bases from V and 2 bases from J, leaving 19 bases between. Per germline, CDR1 GTSNPN and CDR2 SVGIG (reference sequence). CDR3 sequence reads: CAWIEGWGEITDTQYF. Here the CDR3 DNA reads TGTGCCTGGATCGAGGGTTGGGGAGAGATCACAGATACGCAGTATTTT.

This clone was seen a few times. The chain joins TRBV7-3 to TRBJ1-1; TRBD1 is a possible D gene (5 bases). This CDR3 comprises 16 residues. CDR1 is SGHTA and CDR2 is FQGTGA in the germline V gene. V dropped 0 bases and J dropped 2 bases, with 13 bases sitting between them. The CDR3 sequence is CASSLTPDTINTEAFF. CDR3 bases: TGTGCCAGCAGCTTAACCCCGGACACGATCAACACTGAAGCTTTCTTT.

This chain connects TRBV6-6 to TRBJ1-1; D not certain. This CDR3 has 13 amino acids. V was clipped by 6 bases and J by 5 bases, with 13 bases between them. Germline V gives CDR1 MNHNY, CDR2 SVGAGI (reference sequence). CDR3 in DNA: TGTGCCAGCAGCCCCCGGAGGGAAACTGAAGCTTTCTTT. It specifies CASSPRRETEAFF.

The chain combines TRBV2 with TRBJ1-2; D call uncertain. The CDR3 runs to 11 residues. The V gene's germline CDR1 is SNHLY and CDR2 FYNNEI. V was shortened by 6 bases and J by 3 bases, with 5 bases between the two germline ends. CDR3 region: CASSPYYGYTF. The CDR3 DNA reads as TGTGCCAGCAGCCCTTACTATGGCTACACCTTC.

The V and J genes are TRBV28 and TRBJ1-5, with TRBD1 matching 10 bases. CDR3 size: 14 residues. The V gene end was trimmed by 6 bases and the J gene end by 5 bases; junction bases not matched to a gene: 4. Germline V gene sequence: CDR1 MDHEN, CDR2 SYDVKM. CDR3 DNA sequence: TGTGCCAGCAGGGTGACAGGGGGCCATCAGCCCCAGCATTTT. Encoded protein: CASRVTGGHQPQHF.

This clone has a handful of counts. The chain joins TRBV5-1 to TRBJ2-7; TRBD1 matches at 11 bases. The J segment lost 3 bases and the V segment lost 2 bases, leaving 1 base of the junction unmatched. The germline gives CDR1 SGHRS, CDR2 YFSETQ. The CDR3 has 14 residues. The CDR3 DNA is TGCGCCAGCAGCTTCGGGACAGGGGGCTACGAGCAGTACTTC. Translating it yields CASSFGTGGYEQYF.

The V gene is TRBV6-5, the J gene TRBJ2-2; possibly TRBD2 for D (6 bases). V was shortened by 0 bases and J by 6 bases, with 11 bases between the two germline ends. Germline V gives CDR1 MNHEY, CDR2 SVGAGI. The CDR3 extends over 15 amino acids. CDR3 DNA: TGTGCCAGCAGTTACTCCGGGAGAGGGCCCGGGGAGCTGTTTTTT. This encodes CASSYSGRGPGELFF.